Following are 8 T cell receptor beta chains from one sample sequenced in a study of technical replicates of blood from several donors. The table came from immunoSEQ multiplex PCR; TCRdb's copy has only in-frame clones and leaves some out. The sample lists about 83,000 clones, 85% to 95% occurring once. The source material was T cells isolated from PBMCs. The receptors were gathered from a human donor in good health.

The rearrangement joins TRBV27 to TRBJ2-1; perhaps TRBD2 as D (5 bases). V was clipped by 1 base and J by 4 bases, with 11 bases between them. This CDR3 contains 15 residues. The germline V gene has CDR1 MNHEY and CDR2 SMNVEV (reference sequence). CDR3: CASSLFASGYNEQFF. As DNA, the CDR3 is TGTGCCAGCAGTTTATTCGCCAGCGGATACAATGAGCAGTTCTTC.

The chain joins TRBV19 to TRBJ1-5, with 9 bases identical to TRBD1. V shed 3 bases, J shed 3 bases, and the junction held 9 bases outside the gene matches. Germline V gives CDR1 LNHDA, CDR2 SQIVND (reference sequence). This CDR3 contains 17 residues. CDR3 in amino acids: CASSIGGGQGTNQPQHF. CDR3 DNA: TGTGCCAGTAGTATTGGAGGAGGACAGGGGACCAATCAGCCCCAGCATTTT.

This clone occurred once. The chain couples TRBV6-6 to TRBJ1-4; 9 bases are a match to TRBD1. CDR3 size: 14 residues. In germline, CDR1 is MNHNY, CDR2 SVGAGI (reference sequence). V gave up 4 bases and J gave up 8 bases; unmatched junction bases: 5. The CDR3 bases are TGTGCCAGCAGTTTACAGGGGGCGGAAGAAAAACTGTTTTTT. Protein product: CASSLQGAEEKLFF.

This chain joins TRBV4-1 and TRBJ1-2; no definite D call. The V end was cut by 0 bases, the J end by 4 bases, with 3 bases between. CDR1 is MGHRA and CDR2 is YSYEKL in the germline V gene. This CDR3 comprises 12 residues. CDR3 in amino acids: CASSQDRYGYTF. The DNA of the CDR3 is TGCGCCAGCAGCCAAGACCGCTATGGCTACACCTTC.

The chain combines TRBV27 with TRBJ2-1, with TRBD2 matching over 10 bases. Looked up from germline, CDR1 is MNHEY and CDR2 is SMNVEV (reference sequence). V lost 6 bases, J lost 0 bases, and 2 bases stayed unmatched. CDR3 length equals 15 residues. The CDR3 nucleotides are TGTGCCAGCAGAGGACTAGCGGACTCCTACAATGAGCAGTTCTTC. Translation: CASRGLADSYNEQFF.

With regard to this clone: Different DNA sequences within this sample yield the same CDR3. The chain recombines TRBV5-1 with TRBJ2-3, with 7 positions matching TRBD2. Germline V gene data show CDR1 as SGHRS and CDR2 as YFSETQ. V dropped 4 bases and J dropped 5; count of bases not matched to a gene: 10. This CDR3 region has 15 residues. The CDR3 DNA reads TGCGCCAGCAGCCCTAGCGGAAGAGCTGGAGATACGCAGTATTTT. Translating it yields CASSPSGRAGDTQYF.

The V and J genes are TRBV28 and TRBJ2-7; TRBD2 agrees at 10 bases. The junction had 10 bases not matched to a gene; V was cut back by 7 bases and J by 7 bases. CDR3 length equals 14 residues. Germline V gene sequence: CDR1 MDHEN, CDR2 SYDVKM. The CDR3 loop reads CASTSSGSSIEQYF. The CDR3 DNA follows: TGTGCCAGCACGTCTAGCGGGAGTTCTATTGAGCAGTACTTC.

This chain links TRBV5-5 with TRBJ1-3; 8 bases fit TRBD1. CDR1 and CDR2 (germline): SGHKS, YYEKEE (reference sequence). V gave up 4 bases and J gave up 3 bases; unmatched junction bases: 9. The CDR3 runs 16 residues. CDR3 sequence reads: CASSPKGQGVGNTIYF. The DNA for the CDR3 is TGTGCCAGCAGCCCCAAAGGACAGGGTGTTGGAAACACCATATATTTT.